These 32 T cell receptor beta chains came from one sample sequenced in a study of blood T cell repertoires in COVID-19. Assay used: immunoSEQ multiplex PCR; TCRdb lists only in-frame clones, some missing. This table holds 170,000 or so clones, 88% found once. What was sequenced was PBMCs or T cells enriched from blood (not recorded which). All receptors come from a woman aged 18-29 years who had recovered from COVID-19.

Only a few counts were recorded for this clone. This chain connects TRBV20-1 to TRBJ1-5; 8 bases align to TRBD1. The CDR3 consists of 12 residues. V lost 3 bases to trimming and J lost 9 bases; unmatched junction nucleotides: 4. Germline CDR1 DFQATT, CDR2 SNEGSKA (reference sequence). CDR3 in DNA: TGCAGTGCTAGTAGGACAGGGAGGCCCCAGCATTTT. Translating it yields CSASRTGRPQHF.

This clone was seen a single time. The rearrangement uses TRBV30 and TRBJ1-1; D is ambiguous. Germline lookup yields CDR1 GTSNPN and CDR2 SVGIG (reference sequence). Trimming took off 4 bases at V and 3 bases at J, with 15 bases between the two ends. The length of the CDR3 is 14 residues. In DNA, the CDR3 is TGTGCCTGGACCATACCTCGGCGGTACACTGAAGCTTTCTTT. Amino acids: CAWTIPRRYTEAFF.

This clone was observed a single time. The CDR3 reads CASSLGQGTSYEQYF. CDR3 nucleotide sequence: TGCGCCAGCAGCCTAGGACAGGGGACGTCCTACGAGCAGTACTTC. The chain joins TRBV4-3 to TRBJ2-7, with TRBD1 identical over 9 bases. Germline CDR1 LGHNA, CDR2 YSLEER. There are 15 residues in the CDR3. Trimming cost V 4 bases and J 1 base; bases outside gene matches: 5.

V is TRBV29-1 and J is TRBJ2-7; perhaps TRBD1 as D (5 bases). This CDR3 is built from 11 residues. V was pared by 4 bases and J by 2 bases, with 6 bases between. Germline V gives CDR1 SQVTM, CDR2 ANQGSEA. The CDR3 loop is CSVARAYEQYF. Here the CDR3 DNA reads TGCAGCGTTGCCAGGGCCTACGAGCAGTACTTC.

V gene TRBV19 combines with J gene TRBJ1-5; D gene unclear. The CDR3 has 15 amino acids. V was trimmed by 5 bases and J by 1 base, leaving 12 bases between them. The V gene's germline CDR1 is LNHDA and CDR2 SQIVND (reference sequence). The CDR3 is CASSVSSVSNQPQHF. The CDR3 DNA sequence: TGTGCCAGTAGTGTATCGAGCGTGAGCAATCAGCCCCAGCATTTT.

The chain uses TRBV27 and TRBJ1-2; 7 nucleotides line up with TRBD1. J was trimmed by 5 bases and V by 6 bases; bases with no gene match: 9. The CDR3 runs 14 residues. Germline lookup yields CDR1 MNHEY and CDR2 SMNVEV (reference sequence). Here the CDR3 DNA reads TGTGCCAGCAGATCTACCGGGACAGCATATGGCTACACCTTC. It codes for CASRSTGTAYGYTF.

The sample holds a few counts of this clone. CDR3 sequence reads: CASSQERRGLNEQYF. Written as DNA, the CDR3 is TGCGCCAGCAGCCAAGAGCGGCGGGGGCTGAACGAGCAGTACTTC. J is TRBJ2-7 and V is TRBV4-1; tentatively, D is TRBD2 (7 bases). Trimming removed 0 bases at V and 5 bases at J, with 14 bases between. The CDR3 has 15 amino acids. Germline V gene lookup returns CDR1 MGHRA and CDR2 YSYEKL.

The chain joins TRBV30 to TRBJ2-1; a possible D gene is TRBD2 (5 bases). CDR3 length equals 13 residues. The V gene's germline CDR1 is GTSNPN and CDR2 SVGIG (reference sequence). Between the trimmed V and J ends, which lost 1 base and 7 bases, there was a span of 11 bases. CDR3 residues: CAWSAGSLNEQFF. The CDR3 DNA reads TGTGCCTGGAGTGCGGGGTCCTTGAATGAGCAGTTCTTC.

The V gene is TRBV18, the J gene TRBJ1-2; D unclear. The CDR3 contains 14 residues. Germline CDR1 is KGHSH and CDR2 is LQKENI. V was cut by 2 bases and J by 6 bases, with 13 bases left in between. The CDR3 region is CASSPSRGRDGYTF. The DNA for the CDR3 is TGTGCCAGCTCACCAAGTCGAGGGCGAGATGGCTACACCTTC.

The chain is built from TRBV4-1 and TRBJ1-2; tentative D call: TRBD1 (6 bases). Germline CDR1 reads MGHRA; CDR2 reads YSYEKL. The CDR3 spans 16 residues. V gave up 1 base and J gave up 8 bases, with 20 bases separating them. The CDR3 nucleotides are TGCGCCAGCAGCCAAGCGTTGGGGCAGGGGACGATCGGCTACACCTTC. Translation gives CASSQALGQGTIGYTF.

The rearrangement links TRBV5-1 to TRBJ2-4, with 8 bases matching TRBD1. This CDR3 comprises 14 residues. CDR1 and CDR2 from the germline V gene are SGHRS and YFSETQ. V shed 4 bases and J 7 bases; nucleotides not matched to a gene: 7. The CDR3 DNA sequence: TGCGCCAGCAGCACGCCGGGACAGGTGAACATTCAGTACTTC. Amino acids: CASSTPGQVNIQYF.

The rearrangement joins TRBV5-1 to TRBJ1-2, with D uncertain. CDR1 and CDR2 (germline): SGHRS, YFSETQ. This CDR3 is 13 amino acids long. Trimming shortened V by 1 base and J by 3 bases, and 7 bases separated the two germline ends. The CDR3 here is CASSLPGDYGYTF. The CDR3 DNA sequence: TGCGCCAGCAGCTTGCCGGGTGACTATGGCTACACCTTC. The complete variable domain, with remaining parts taken from reference TRBV5-1 and TRBJ1-2, reads KAGVTQTPRYLIKTRGQQVTLSCSPISGHRSVSWYQQTPGQGLQFLFEYFSETQRNKGNFPGRFSGRQFSNSRSEMNVSTLELGDSALYLCASSLPGDYGYTFGSGTRLTVV.

This clone was counted only a few times. The chain has TRBV10-3 and TRBJ2-5; 13 bases map to TRBD2. V shed 6 bases and J 5 bases; nucleotides not matched to a gene: 15. Germline CDR1 ENHRY, CDR2 SYGVKD. The CDR3 has 18 amino acids. This CDR3 reads CAIRSGTSGVLGDETQYF. CDR3 sequence (DNA): TGTGCCATCAGATCCGGGACTAGCGGGGTACTCGGTGATGAGACCCAGTACTTC.

This chain links TRBV7-9 with TRBJ2-2; D is unresolved. From germline, CDR1 is SEHNR and CDR2 FQNEAQ (reference sequence). V was shortened by 5 bases and J by 7 bases, with 8 bases between the two germline ends. The CDR3 is 12 amino acids. The CDR3 sequence: CASSLKFGELFF. DNA for the CDR3: TGTGCCAGCAGCCTAAAATTCGGGGAGCTGTTTTTT.

The chain combines TRBV27 with TRBJ1-6; 7 bases agree with TRBD1. The CDR3 sequence is 15 residues long. J gave up 5 bases and V 3 bases, and 4 bases lay outside the gene matches. The germline CDR1 and CDR2 sequences are MNHEY and SMNVEV (reference sequence). CDR3 loop: CASSFVGTDNSPLHF. Written as DNA, the CDR3 is TGTGCCAGCAGTTTCGTAGGGACAGATAATTCACCCCTCCACTTT.

The J gene is TRBJ2-3, the V gene TRBV19; D is possibly TRBD1 (6 bases). In germline, CDR1 is LNHDA, CDR2 SQIVND (reference sequence). CDR3 length equals 14 residues. V dropped 6 bases and J dropped 3 bases, with 13 bases sitting between them. The CDR3 coding sequence is TGTGCCAGTAGGAAACAGGGACCTACAGATACGCAGTATTTT. Protein product: CASRKQGPTDTQYF.

This CDR3 is CASSQLAGGNYNEQFF. The DNA for the CDR3 is TGTGCCAGCAGTCAGCTAGCGGGGGGGAACTACAATGAGCAGTTCTTC. V gene TRBV28 combines with J gene TRBJ2-1; 12 bases are a match to TRBD2. The junction had 5 bases not matched to a gene; V was cut back by 5 bases and J by 3 bases. The CDR3 runs to 16 residues. Germline values: CDR1 MDHEN, CDR2 SYDVKM.

The chain joins TRBV4-1 to TRBJ2-1, with 8 bases fitting TRBD1. From germline, CDR1 is MGHRA and CDR2 YSYEKL. The CDR3 covers 18 residues. Trimming at V came to 0 bases and at J to 7 bases, leaving 14 bases not matched to a gene. CDR3: CASSQDLQGALGVNEQFF. The DNA of the CDR3 is TGCGCCAGCAGCCAAGATTTGCAGGGGGCTTTGGGAGTAAATGAGCAGTTCTTC.

The chain recombines TRBV6-4 with TRBJ2-1; 7 bases match TRBD1. This CDR3 has 15 residues. Germline CDR1 MRHNA, CDR2 SNTAGT. V lost 6 bases and J lost 1; bases outside the gene matches: 6. Written as DNA, the CDR3 is TGTGCCAGCAGGGGGGACAGCTCATCCTACAATGAGCAGTTCTTC. Amino acid sequence: CASRGDSSSYNEQFF.

The chain employs TRBV5-1 and TRBJ2-2; weak D call: TRBD2 (6 bases). The V and J ends lost 4 bases and 4 bases respectively, with 11 bases between them. Germline V gene data show CDR1 as SGHRS and CDR2 as YFSETQ. The CDR3 consists of 14 residues. In nucleotides, the CDR3 is TGCGCCAGCAGCCCTCGGGGGTCCACCGGGGAGCTGTTTTTT. It yields the protein CASSPRGSTGELFF.

The J gene is TRBJ2-7, the V gene TRBV29-1; 12 nucleotides agree with TRBD2. The CDR3 has 14 residues. Per germline, CDR1 SQVTM and CDR2 ANQGSEA. Trimming at V came to 1 base and at J to 2 bases, leaving 0 bases not matched to a gene. CDR3 coding DNA: TGCAGCGTTGAAGGGACTAGCGGGACCTACGAGCAGTACTTC. It specifies CSVEGTSGTYEQYF.

The chain carries TRBV19 and TRBJ2-7; 10 nucleotides line up with TRBD2. CDR1 and CDR2 from the germline V gene are LNHDA and SQIVND (reference sequence). Unmatched junction bases numbered 5, after V lost 5 bases and J lost 4 bases. The length of the CDR3 is 14 residues. The chain's CDR3 is CASSASGGLYEQYF. The CDR3 nucleotides read TGTGCCAGTAGTGCTAGCGGGGGACTTTACGAGCAGTACTTC.

This CDR3 is CASSLGGRPYNEQFF. The CDR3 DNA reads TGTGCCAGCAGTTTAGGCGGGAGACCTTACAATGAGCAGTTCTTC. This chain joins TRBV27 and TRBJ2-1; 7 bases line up with TRBD2. The CDR3 length is 15 residues. Per the germline V gene, CDR1 is MNHEY and CDR2 is SMNVEV (reference sequence). The junction had 5 bases not matched to a gene; V was cut back by 2 bases and J by 4 bases.

The J gene is TRBJ2-7, the V gene TRBV5-4; 11 nucleotides line up with TRBD2. This CDR3 region has 13 residues. The ends lost 5 bases at V and 11 bases at J; junction bases unmatched: 9. Germline CDR1 is SGHNT and CDR2 is YYREEE (reference sequence). Here the CDR3 DNA reads TGTGCCAGCAGTCCCACTAGCGGGAGCGTTGAGTACTTC. This gives the protein CASSPTSGSVEYF.

Concerning this clone: The junction shows a germline mismatch at one end, possibly a read error. The chain carries TRBV7-7 and TRBJ2-1, with 7 bases fitting TRBD2. Germline CDR1 and CDR2: SSHAT and FNYEAQ (reference sequence). The length of the CDR3 is 18 residues. CDR3 coding DNA: TGTGCTAGCAGCAGGATAAAAGCCGGGACTATGGGAGGAAATGAGCAGTTCTTC. Translated: CASSRIKAGTMGGNEQFF.

This clone was seen a few times. The V call is TRBV10-3, the J call TRBJ1-2; TRBD1 might be the D (5 bases). Germline V CDR1 and CDR2: ENHRY, SYGVKD. Trimming shortened V by 11 bases and J by 3 bases, and 16 bases separated the two germline ends. This CDR3 spans 13 amino acids. CDR3 bases: TGTGCCGGCGGGAGTCGGGGGGACTATGGCTACACCTTC. Translating it yields CAGGSRGDYGYTF.

The V and J genes are TRBV7-8 and TRBJ2-1; 8 nucleotides align to TRBD2. CDR1 is SGHVS and CDR2 is FQNEAQ in the germline V gene. The CDR3 has 15 amino acids. The junction had 1 base not matched to a gene; V was cut back by 2 bases and J by 1 base. CDR3 nucleotides: TGTGCCAGCAGCTTAAGCGGGGGTTCCTACAATGAGCAGTTCTTC. Its translation is CASSLSGGSYNEQFF.

The V gene is TRBV7-9, the J gene TRBJ1-2; D gene unclear. From germline, CDR1 is SEHNR and CDR2 FQNEAQ (reference sequence). The CDR3 runs 16 residues. The V and J ends lost 6 bases and 2 bases respectively, with 19 bases between them. CDR3 in DNA: TGTGCCAGCAGTGAGGGAGAATTGCCCCCAAACTATGGCTACACCTTC. Translated, it gives CASSEGELPPNYGYTF.

This rearrangement joins TRBV7-2 to TRBJ2-7; 8 nucleotides match TRBD1. Losses at the gene ends were 3 bases for V and 1 base for J; bases not matched to a gene: 2. The CDR3 spans 14 residues. The germline V gene has CDR1 SGHTA and CDR2 FQGNSA. This chain's CDR3 is CASSFRDRSYEQYF. The CDR3 nucleotides read TGTGCCAGCAGCTTCCGGGACAGGTCCTACGAGCAGTACTTC.

The V gene is TRBV28, the J gene TRBJ1-5; TRBD1 is a possible D gene (6 bases). Trimming removed 2 bases at V and 6 bases at J, with 8 bases between. Germline assignment: CDR1 MDHEN and CDR2 SYDVKM. The length of the CDR3 is 13 residues. CDR3 nucleotides: TGTGCCAGCAGTTTACGGGGGGCTCAGCCCCAGCATTTT. This translates into CASSLRGAQPQHF. Full variable domain (missing parts from reference TRBV28 and TRBJ1-5): DVKVTQSSRYLVKRTGEKVFLECVQDMDHENMFWYRQDPGLGLRLIYFSYDVKMKEKGDIPEGYSVSREKKERFSLILESASTNQTSMYLCASSLRGAQPQHFGDGTRLSIL.

This chain joins TRBV5-8 and TRBJ2-2, with a tentative D call TRBD1 (5 bases). Germline V gene lookup returns CDR1 SGHTS and CDR2 YDEGEE. The CDR3 contains 15 residues. V was shortened by 0 bases and J by 6 bases, with 12 bases between the two germline ends. Written as DNA, the CDR3 is TGTGCCAGCAGCTTGGGGCAGGGATGGGCCGGGGAGCTGTTTTTT. It yields the protein CASSLGQGWAGELFF. Based on the CDR3 plus reference TRBV5-8 and TRBJ2-2, the full variable domain is EAGVTQSPTHLIKTRGQQATLRCSPISGHTSVYWYQQALGLGLQFLLWYDEGEERNRGNFPPRFSGRQFPNYSSELNVNALELEDSALYLCASSLGQGWAGELFFGEGSRLTVL.

The chain combines TRBV6-5 with TRBJ2-1; 9 nucleotides match TRBD1. Germline lookup yields CDR1 MNHEY and CDR2 SVGAGI. The CDR3 is 15 amino acids. Trimming removed 7 bases from V and 5 bases from J; junction bases left unmatched: 9. This chain's CDR3 is CASTRGDREDNEQFF. For the CDR3, the DNA is TGTGCCAGCACCCGAGGGGACAGGGAGGACAATGAGCAGTTCTTC.